The rows below give T cell receptor beta chains drawn from one sample of a study of cytomegalovirus exposure and HLA in healthy donors. The table came from immunoSEQ multiplex PCR; TCRdb's copy has only in-frame clones and leaves some out. The data show over 95,000 clones, about 70% seen once. Material: PBMCs. The receptors originated from a woman in her thirties or forties in good health and CMV-seropositive. Each CDR3 is given without its conserved first and last residue.

TRBV7-6	ASSPSPTGRETQY
TRBV5-8	ASSLVGIFRLNEQF
TRBV18	ASSPGYEGLGEQY
TRBV5-4	ASSWSTDPFYGYT
TRBV7-9	ASTQGLSYEQY
TRBV19	ASTTSRGDQPQH
TRBV7-7	ASSLTGGSLGELF
TRBV30	AWTRTVSAF
TRBV7-9	SSSSSGEGDQPQH
TRBV5-1	ASSALQGRTGELF
TRBV5-1	ASSLGQGLNEQF
TRBV5-1	ASSLTVSSYNEQF
TRBV5-1	ASSYGLAGGTDTQY
TRBV27	ASSRVSSTDTQY
TRBV5-1	ASSLGGSEKLF
TRBV30	AWSDWLAGTLNTQY
TRBV10-3	AISDETTGNTIY
TRBV6-4	ASREKQGSYGYT
TRBV7-9	ASSSPGGLRGYT
TRBV6-1	ASRISGPYNEQF
TRBV2	ASSADRGPALNYGYT
TRBV5-1	ASSLVGTVDEKLF
TRBV15	ATSSQDRGRVNTEAF
TRBV6-5	ASSYGGAPNEKLF
TRBV5-1	ASSLDARGLSGANVLT
TRBV30	AWSGVGGYNEQF
TRBV9	ASGTSGGALDTQY
TRBV11-1	ASSWGLAGGTDTQY
TRBV15	ATSGRQGNNSPLH
TRBV5-1	ASSVDSGAYNEQF
TRBV7-9	ASSLGDRGSYNEQF
TRBV2	ASKRDSANQPQH
TRBV19	ASRRTENLQNYGYT
TRBV9	ASSVVEGDTGELF
TRBV13	ASSHRDRGNSPLH
TRBV27	ASSPRPSTSAGYEQY
TRBV7-9	ASSLEGHTEAF
TRBV7-5	ARSLCGSTEAF
TRBV6-5	ASRQQGSGNQPQH
TRBV5-1	ASSPTSGGATDTQY
TRBV7-2	ASSLAGLAGGRTDTQY
TRBV30	AWSVQLSGNTIY
TRBV18	ASSPRQGPGETQY
TRBV5-1	ASSPPGTGSYNEQF
TRBV5-1	ASSLGLGQNYGYT
TRBV7-8	ASSPAPRGATIY
TRBV6-6	AVVRGSGANVLT
TRBV6-4	ASSPQGDSLYEQY
TRBV19	ASSLQGLWGYT
TRBV6-5	ASSYSNRGQDEQY
TRBV4-1	ASSLAGGRTGELF
TRBV5-1	ASSQGQGGPYEQY
TRBV6-5	ASTQGGLMNTEAF